The source of this TCR beta chain is a study of neurological immune-mediated disorders (dated by TCRdb to about 2019). Some background on the complete study: Peripheral blood TCR-beta repertoires from patients with HTLV-I-associated myelopathy (HAM/TSP), patients with multiple sclerosis, and healthy controls were compared in the study using UMI-based sequencing. The cohort comprised roughly 69 subjects: around 15 HAM/TSP patients, 34 multiple sclerosis patients and 20 healthy controls. The approximately 110 TCR-beta libraries covered PBMC samples along with longitudinal samples, technical triplicates, and paired sorted CD4+ and CD8+ T-cell subsets.

The investigation overall reported the following: No identical CDR3 amino acid sequences were shared among expanded clones across subjects, suggesting private TCR-beta repertoires in all groups. The highest TCR clonal expansion was observed in HAM/TSP patients, whereas the lowest was observed in MS patients, even when compared with healthy controls.

In this sample, this clonotype turned up many times. Its target antigen remains unknown. Within one base of it there is no much larger clone, and no base qualities were kept. cDNA synthesis used template-switch 5'RACE with a primer carrying a 10-nucleotide random unique molecular identifier tagging each TCR transcript. Each sequencing run produced over 190 million TCR-beta sequences covering 15-18 subjects. Total RNA was extracted with the RNeasy kit. Using the KAPA Real-time Library Amplification kit, TCR-beta VDJ regions were amplified with primers for the TCR constant region and the 5'RACE anchor. Sample indexes and Illumina adaptors were added in a first PCR, after which library yield was increased in a second PCR. After Ampure bead purification, the roughly 650 bp TCR product was size-selected on a 2% E-gel SizeSelection system. Before pooling, libraries had their quality checked on a Bioanalyzer, their concentration measured with Qubit, and their quantity determined with the Kapa Library Quantification kit. Paired-end 2 x 150 bp sequencing of the libraries was performed on an Illumina HiSeq 2500. To increase sequence diversity, about 25-30% phiX was spiked into each library pool. As for the original processing: Quality-filtered reads were processed with the UMI-based MiGEC pipeline, which removed over 75% of raw TCR sequences during error correction. VDJ genes were aligned to IMGT germline references, and clonotypes were defined by unique CDR3 amino acid sequence plus V-J genes. Clonal expansion, Shannon diversity, and CDR3 relatedness (CalcPairwiseDistances, ClusterSamples) were evaluated with VDJtools, and phylogenetic trees were built with CLCbio workbench. Using coefficient-of-variation modelling across technical triplicates, the study counted a clone as expanded if it had at least 8 unique UMIs. The public reads were run again by TCRdb, first through fastp at Q25 and then through MiXCR, and only productive beta chains were kept. Identical CDR3 protein sequences are pooled into one entry, listed with their most common genes and DNA. Clone size and V and J calls follow TCRdb, not the original study. The sample records some 35,000 distinct CDR3 sequences, around a tenth of which are singletons. 3.9% of the sample goes to the ten largest clones.

For sorted-subset TCR libraries, some 950,000 sorted CD4+ or CD8+ T cells were used. Peripheral blood was subjected to Ficoll-Hypaque density gradient centrifugation to isolate PBMCs, which were then cryopreserved in liquid nitrogen. The study also sequenced paired sorted CD4+ and CD8+ subsets from healthy controls, HAM/TSP patients and MS patients. CDR3 length: 14 amino acids, cysteine to phenylalanine. Here the CDR3 DNA is all that survives: 42 bases in frame from base 1. Taken from the germline V gene, the CDR1 and CDR2 loops are SGHTA and FQGNSA. The germline V end is reduced by 5 bases and the J end by 7 bases; junction bases left unmatched: 4.

The sequenced material came from CD4+ T cells from blood. The rearrangement combines TRBV7-2 with TRBJ2-1, with TRBD2 matching 11 junction bases. The TCR was taken from a young woman with HTLV-1-associated myelopathy (HAM/TSP). The CDR3 here reads CASSGRTSGNEQFF. The bases are TGTGCCAGCAGCGGCAGGACTAGCGGGAATGAGCAGTTCTTC.